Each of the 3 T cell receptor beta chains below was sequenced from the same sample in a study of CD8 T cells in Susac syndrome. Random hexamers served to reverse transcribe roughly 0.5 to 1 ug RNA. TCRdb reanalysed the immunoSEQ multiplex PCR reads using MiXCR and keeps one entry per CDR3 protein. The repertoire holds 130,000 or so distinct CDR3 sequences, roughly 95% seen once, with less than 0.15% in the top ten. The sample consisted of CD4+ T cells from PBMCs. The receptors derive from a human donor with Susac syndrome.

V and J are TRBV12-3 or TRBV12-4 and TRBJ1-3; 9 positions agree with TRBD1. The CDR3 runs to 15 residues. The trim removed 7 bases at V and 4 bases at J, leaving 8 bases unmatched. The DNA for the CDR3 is TGTGCCAGCACCTTCGACAGGGGGGGCGGAAACACCATATATTTT. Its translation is CASTFDRGGGNTIYF.

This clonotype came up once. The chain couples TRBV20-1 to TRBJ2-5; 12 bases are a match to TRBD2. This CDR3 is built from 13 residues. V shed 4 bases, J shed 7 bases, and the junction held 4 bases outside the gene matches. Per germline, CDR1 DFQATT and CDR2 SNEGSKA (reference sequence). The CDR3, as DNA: TGCAGTGCTACGGCTAGCGGGGGGGGGACCCAGTACTTC. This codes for CSATASGGGTQYF.

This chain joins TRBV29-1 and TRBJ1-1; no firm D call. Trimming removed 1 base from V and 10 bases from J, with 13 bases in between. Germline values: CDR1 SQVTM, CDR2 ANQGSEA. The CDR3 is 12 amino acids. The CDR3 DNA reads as TGCAGCGTTGAAGGCAGGTCTCGAGGAGCTTTCTTT. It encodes CSVEGRSRGAFF.